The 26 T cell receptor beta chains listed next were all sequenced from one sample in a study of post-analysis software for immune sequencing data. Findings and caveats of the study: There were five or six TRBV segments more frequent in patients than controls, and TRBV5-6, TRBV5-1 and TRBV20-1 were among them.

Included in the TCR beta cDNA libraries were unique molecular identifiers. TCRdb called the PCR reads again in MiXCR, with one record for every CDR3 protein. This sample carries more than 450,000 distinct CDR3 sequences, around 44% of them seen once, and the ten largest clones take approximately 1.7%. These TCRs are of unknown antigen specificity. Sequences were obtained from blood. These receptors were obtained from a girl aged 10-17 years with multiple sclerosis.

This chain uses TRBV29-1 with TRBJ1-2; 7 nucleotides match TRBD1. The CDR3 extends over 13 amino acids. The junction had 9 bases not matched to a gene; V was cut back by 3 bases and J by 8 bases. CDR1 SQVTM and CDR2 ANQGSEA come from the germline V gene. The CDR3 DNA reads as TGCAGCGTTGAGGTTAGAGGGGGCAGCGGCTACACCTTC. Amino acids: CSVEVRGGSGYTF.

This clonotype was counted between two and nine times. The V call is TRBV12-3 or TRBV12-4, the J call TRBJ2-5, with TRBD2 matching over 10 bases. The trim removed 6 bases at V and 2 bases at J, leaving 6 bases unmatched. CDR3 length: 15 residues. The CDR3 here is CASRKAGGPQETQYF. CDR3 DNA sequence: TGTGCCAGCAGAAAAGCGGGGGGGCCGCAAGAGACCCAGTACTTC.

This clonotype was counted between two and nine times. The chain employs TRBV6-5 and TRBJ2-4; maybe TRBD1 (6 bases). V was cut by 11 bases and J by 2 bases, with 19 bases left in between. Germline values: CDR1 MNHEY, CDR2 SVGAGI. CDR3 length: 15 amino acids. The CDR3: CASRRDISSKNIQYF. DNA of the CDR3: TGTGCCTCCCGCCGGGACATCTCTTCCAAAAACATTCAGTACTTC.

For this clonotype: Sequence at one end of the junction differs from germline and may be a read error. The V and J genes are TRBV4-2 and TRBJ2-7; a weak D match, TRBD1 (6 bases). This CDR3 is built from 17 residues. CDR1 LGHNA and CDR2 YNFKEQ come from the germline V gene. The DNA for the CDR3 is TGTGCCAGCGGCCAAGTCCTCCGCGAGGGGGAGAAGTACGAGCAGTACTTC. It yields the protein CASGQVLREGEKYEQYF.

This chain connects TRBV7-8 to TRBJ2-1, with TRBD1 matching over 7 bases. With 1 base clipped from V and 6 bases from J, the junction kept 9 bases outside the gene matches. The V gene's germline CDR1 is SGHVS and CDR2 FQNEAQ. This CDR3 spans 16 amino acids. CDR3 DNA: TGTGCCAGCAGCTTAGAGGTAGTAGGGGGCATCAATGAGCAGTTCTTC. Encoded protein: CASSLEVVGGINEQFF.

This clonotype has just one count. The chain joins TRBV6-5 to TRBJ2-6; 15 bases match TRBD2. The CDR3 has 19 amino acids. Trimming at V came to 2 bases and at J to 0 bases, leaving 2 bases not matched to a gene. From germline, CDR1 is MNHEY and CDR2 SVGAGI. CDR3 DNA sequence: TGTGCCAGCAGTTACGGGACTAGCGGGAGGTTCTCTGGGGCCAACGTCCTGACTTTC. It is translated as CASSYGTSGRFSGANVLTF.

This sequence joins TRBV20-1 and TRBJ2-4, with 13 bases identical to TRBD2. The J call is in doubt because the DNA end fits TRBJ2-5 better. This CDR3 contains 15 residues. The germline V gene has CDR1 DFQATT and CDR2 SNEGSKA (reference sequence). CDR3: CSARGTSGMSETQYF. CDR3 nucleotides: TGCAGTGCTAGGGGGACTAGCGGGATGTCAGAGACCCAGTACTTC.

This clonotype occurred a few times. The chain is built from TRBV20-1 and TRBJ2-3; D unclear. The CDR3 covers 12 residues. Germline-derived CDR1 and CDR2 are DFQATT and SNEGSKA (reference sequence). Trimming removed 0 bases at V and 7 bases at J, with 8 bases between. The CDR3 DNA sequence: TGCAGTGCTAGAGAAGACCTTCATACGCAGTATTTT. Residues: CSAREDLHTQYF.

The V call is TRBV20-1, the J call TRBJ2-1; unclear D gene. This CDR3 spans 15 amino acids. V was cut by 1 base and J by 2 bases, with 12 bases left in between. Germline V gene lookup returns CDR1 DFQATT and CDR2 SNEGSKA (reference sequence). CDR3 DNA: TGCAGTGCTAGAGGCCCTTGGGGAACCTACAATGAGCAGTTCTTC. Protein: CSARGPWGTYNEQFF.

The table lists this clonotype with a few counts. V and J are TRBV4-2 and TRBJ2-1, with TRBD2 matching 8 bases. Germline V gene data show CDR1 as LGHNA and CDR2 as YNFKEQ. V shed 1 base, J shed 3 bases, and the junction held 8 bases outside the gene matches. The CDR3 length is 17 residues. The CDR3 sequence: CASSQVLAEGGYNEQFF. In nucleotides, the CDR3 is TGTGCCAGCAGCCAAGTACTAGCGGAGGGGGGCTACAATGAGCAGTTCTTC.

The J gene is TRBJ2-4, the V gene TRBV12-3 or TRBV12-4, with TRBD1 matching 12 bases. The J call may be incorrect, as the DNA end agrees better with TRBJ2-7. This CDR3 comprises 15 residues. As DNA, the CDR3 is TGTGCCAGCAGTTGGGGACAGGGGGCGGAGAGCGAGCAGTACTTC. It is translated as CASSWGQGAESEQYF.

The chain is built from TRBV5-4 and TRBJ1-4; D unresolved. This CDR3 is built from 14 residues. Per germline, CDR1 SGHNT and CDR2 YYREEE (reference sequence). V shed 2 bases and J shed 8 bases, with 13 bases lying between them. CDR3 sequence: CASSFPGRDEKLFF. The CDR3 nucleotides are TGTGCCAGCAGCTTTCCCGGACGTGACGAAAAACTGTTTTTT.

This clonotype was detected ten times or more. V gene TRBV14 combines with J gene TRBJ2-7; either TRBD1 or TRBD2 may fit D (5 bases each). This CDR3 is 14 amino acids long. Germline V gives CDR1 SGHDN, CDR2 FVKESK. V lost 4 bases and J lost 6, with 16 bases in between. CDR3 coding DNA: TGTGCCAGCAGCCGATGGACGGGGCACGGCGAGCAGTACTTC. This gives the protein CASSRWTGHGEQYF.

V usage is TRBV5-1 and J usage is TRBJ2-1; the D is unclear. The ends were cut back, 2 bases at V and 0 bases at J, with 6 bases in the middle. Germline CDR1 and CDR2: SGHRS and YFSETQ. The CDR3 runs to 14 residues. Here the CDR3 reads CASSLISSYNEQFF. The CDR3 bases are TGCGCCAGCAGCTTAATTAGCTCCTACAATGAGCAGTTCTTC.

CDR3 sequence reads: CASSLGQGAEDHNEQFF. The DNA for the CDR3 is TGTGCCAGCAGCTTAGGACAGGGGGCGGAGGATCACAATGAGCAGTTCTTC. The rearrangement uses TRBV7-9 and TRBJ2-1; 10 positions agree with TRBD1. V trimming: 1 base; J trimming: 5 bases; junction bases outside the gene matches: 8. The germline gives CDR1 SEHNR, CDR2 FQNEAQ (reference sequence). The CDR3 is made up of 17 amino acids.

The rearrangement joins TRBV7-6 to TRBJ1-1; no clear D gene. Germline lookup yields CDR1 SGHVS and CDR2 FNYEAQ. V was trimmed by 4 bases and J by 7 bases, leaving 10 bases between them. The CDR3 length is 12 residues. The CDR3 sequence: CASSSPGNEAFF. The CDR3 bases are TGTGCCAGCAGCTCACCGGGGAATGAAGCTTTCTTT.

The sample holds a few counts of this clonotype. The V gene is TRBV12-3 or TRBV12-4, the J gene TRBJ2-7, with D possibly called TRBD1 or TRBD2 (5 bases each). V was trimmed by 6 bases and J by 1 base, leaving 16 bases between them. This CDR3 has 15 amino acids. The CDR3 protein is CASSDPGDLSYEQYF. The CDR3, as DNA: TGTGCCAGCAGCGACCCCGGGGACCTTTCCTACGAGCAGTACTTC.

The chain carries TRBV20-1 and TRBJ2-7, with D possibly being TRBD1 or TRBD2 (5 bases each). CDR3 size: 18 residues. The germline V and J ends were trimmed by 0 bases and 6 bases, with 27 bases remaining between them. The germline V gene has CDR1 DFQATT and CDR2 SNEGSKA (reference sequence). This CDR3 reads CSARDHMGRRGDPGEQYF. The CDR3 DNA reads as TGCAGTGCTAGAGATCATATGGGTAGAAGGGGAGATCCAGGCGAGCAGTACTTC.

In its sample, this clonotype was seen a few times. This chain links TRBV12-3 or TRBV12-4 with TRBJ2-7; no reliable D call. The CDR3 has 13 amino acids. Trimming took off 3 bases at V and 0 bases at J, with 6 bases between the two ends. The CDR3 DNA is TGTGCCAGCAGTTTTAACCCCTCCTACGAGCAGTACTTC. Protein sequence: CASSFNPSYEQYF.

The chain's CDR3 is CASSLTREREQFF. The CDR3 DNA is TGTGCCAGCAGTTTGACGCGGGAACGAGAGCAGTTCTTC. V and J are TRBV12-3 or TRBV12-4 and TRBJ2-1; D may be TRBD2 (6 bases). Between the trimmed V and J ends, which lost 3 bases and 10 bases, there was a span of 13 bases. The CDR3 length is 13 residues.

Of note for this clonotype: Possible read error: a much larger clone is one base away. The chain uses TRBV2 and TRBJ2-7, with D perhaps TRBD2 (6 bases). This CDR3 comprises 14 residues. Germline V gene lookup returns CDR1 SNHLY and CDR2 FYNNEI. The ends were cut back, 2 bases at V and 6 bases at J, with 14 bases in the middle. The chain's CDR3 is CASSESSGGVEQYF. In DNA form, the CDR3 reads TGTGCCAGCAGTGAATCGTCCGGGGGTGTCGAGCAGTACTTC. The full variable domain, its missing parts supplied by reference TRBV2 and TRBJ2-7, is EPEVTQTPSHQVTQMGQEVILRCVPISNHLYFYWYRQILGQKVEFLVSFYNNEISEKSEIFDDQFSVERPDGSNFTLKIRSTKLEDSAMYFCASSESSGGVEQYFGPGTRLTVT.

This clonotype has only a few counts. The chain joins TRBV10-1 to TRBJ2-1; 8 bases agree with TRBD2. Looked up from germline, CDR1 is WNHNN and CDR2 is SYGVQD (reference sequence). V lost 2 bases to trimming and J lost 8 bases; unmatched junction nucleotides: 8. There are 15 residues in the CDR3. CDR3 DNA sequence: TGCGCCAGCAGTGAGCCGGGGAGCGGGAGTGATGAGCAGTTCTTC. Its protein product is CASSEPGSGSDEQFF.

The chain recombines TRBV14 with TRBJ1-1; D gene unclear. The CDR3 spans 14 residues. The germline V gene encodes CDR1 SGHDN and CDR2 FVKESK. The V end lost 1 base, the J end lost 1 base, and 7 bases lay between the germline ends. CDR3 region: CASSQVAGNTEAFF. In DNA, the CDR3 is TGTGCCAGCAGCCAAGTGGCCGGGAACACTGAAGCTTTCTTT. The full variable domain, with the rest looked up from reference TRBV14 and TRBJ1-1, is EAGVTQFPSHSVIEKGQTVTLRCDPISGHDNLYWYRRVMGKEIKFLLHFVKESKQDESGMPNNRFLAERTGGTYSTLKVQPAELEDSGVYFCASSQVAGNTEAFFGQGTRLTVV.

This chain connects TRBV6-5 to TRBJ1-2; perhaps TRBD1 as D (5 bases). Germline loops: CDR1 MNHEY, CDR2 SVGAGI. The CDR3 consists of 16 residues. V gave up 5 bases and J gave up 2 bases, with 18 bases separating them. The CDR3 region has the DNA TGTGCCAGCAGTCCATCGGAGGAGGGGAGAAACTATGGCTACACCTTC. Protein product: CASSPSEEGRNYGYTF.

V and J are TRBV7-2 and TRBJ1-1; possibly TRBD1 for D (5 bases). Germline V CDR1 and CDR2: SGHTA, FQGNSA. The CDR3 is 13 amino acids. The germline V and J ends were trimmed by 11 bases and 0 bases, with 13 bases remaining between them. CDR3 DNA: TGTGCCGGTAAGACAGAAATGAACACTGAAGCTTTCTTT. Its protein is CAGKTEMNTEAFF.

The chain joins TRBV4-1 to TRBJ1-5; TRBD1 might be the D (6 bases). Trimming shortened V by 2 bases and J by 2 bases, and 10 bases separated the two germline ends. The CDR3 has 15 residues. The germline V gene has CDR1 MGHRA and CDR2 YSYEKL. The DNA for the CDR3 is TGCGCCAGCAGCCAATCGGACAGTCGCAATCAGCCCCAGCATTTT. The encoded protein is CASSQSDSRNQPQHF.